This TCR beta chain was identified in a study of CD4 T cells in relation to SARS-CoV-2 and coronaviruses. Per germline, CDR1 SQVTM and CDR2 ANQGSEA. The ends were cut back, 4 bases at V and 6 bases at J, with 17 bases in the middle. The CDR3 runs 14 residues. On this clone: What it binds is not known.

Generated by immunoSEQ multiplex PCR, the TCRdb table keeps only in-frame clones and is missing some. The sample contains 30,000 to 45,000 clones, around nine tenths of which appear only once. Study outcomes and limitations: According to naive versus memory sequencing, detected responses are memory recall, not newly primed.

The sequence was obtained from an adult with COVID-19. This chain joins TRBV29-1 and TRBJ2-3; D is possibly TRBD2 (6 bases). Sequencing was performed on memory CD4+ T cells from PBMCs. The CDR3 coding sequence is TGCAGCGTTGGGGCAGGGCGGGGCTCCGATACGCAGTATTTT. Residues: CSVGAGRGSDTQYF.